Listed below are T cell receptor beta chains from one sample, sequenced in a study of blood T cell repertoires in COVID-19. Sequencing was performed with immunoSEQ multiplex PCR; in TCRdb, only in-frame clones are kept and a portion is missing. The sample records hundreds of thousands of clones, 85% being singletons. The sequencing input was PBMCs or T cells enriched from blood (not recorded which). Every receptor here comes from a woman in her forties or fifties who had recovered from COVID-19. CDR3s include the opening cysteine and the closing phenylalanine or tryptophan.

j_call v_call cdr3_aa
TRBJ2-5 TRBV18 CASSPLRSQETQYF
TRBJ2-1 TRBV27 CASSPTQTSGTYNEQFF
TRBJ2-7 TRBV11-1 CASSPSLGQGYEQYF
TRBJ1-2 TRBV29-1 CSVAGAGGGYTF
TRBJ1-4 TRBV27 CASRWGQGLANEKLFF
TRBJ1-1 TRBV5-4 CASSTPQGPTEAFF
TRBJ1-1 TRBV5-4 CASSLYRGDTEAFF
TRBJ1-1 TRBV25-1 CASRFGVGGTEAFF
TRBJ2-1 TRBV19 CASTSRGYNEQFF
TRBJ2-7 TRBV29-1 CSVDTGTGTEQYF
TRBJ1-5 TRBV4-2 CASSHLQGPYSNQPQHF
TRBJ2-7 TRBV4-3 CASSQDGASGDYEQYF
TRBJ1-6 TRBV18 CASSPGTNSPLHF
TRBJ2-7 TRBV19 CESCSYEQYF
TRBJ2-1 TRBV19 CASSTRQGANEQFF
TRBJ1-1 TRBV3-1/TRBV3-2 CASSHLRTRGAFF
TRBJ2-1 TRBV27 CASSLLAGVHEQFF
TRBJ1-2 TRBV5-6 CASSLGQGVIGYTF
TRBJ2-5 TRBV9 CASSVTSNQETQYF
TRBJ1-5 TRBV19 CASSSQGGYQPQHF
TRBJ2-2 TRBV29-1 CSVAGRDRAGELFF
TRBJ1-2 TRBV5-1 CASSSGLANYGYTF
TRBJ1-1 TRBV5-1 CASSWGTRNTEAFF
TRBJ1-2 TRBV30 CAWSVSRAAAYGYTF
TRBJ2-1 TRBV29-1 CSVEGDSLYNEQFF
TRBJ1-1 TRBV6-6 CASRTGTGIWTEAFF
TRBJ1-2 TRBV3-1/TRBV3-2 CASSLDRTYGYTF
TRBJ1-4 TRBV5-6 CASSLDGPPGEKLFF
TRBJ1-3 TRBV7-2 CASTRVSTSSGNTIYF
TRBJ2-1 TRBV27 CASSRAGGPNEQFF
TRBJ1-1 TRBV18 CASSLHPGQGKNTEAFF
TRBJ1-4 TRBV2 CASSFSEEKLFF
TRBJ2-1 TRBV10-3 CATRGISYNEQFF
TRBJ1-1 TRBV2 CASILPPGVTEAFF
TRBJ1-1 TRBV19 CASSIGVAGNTEAFF
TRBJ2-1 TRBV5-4 CASSALGGYNEQFF
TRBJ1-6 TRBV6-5 CASSSTTGRYSPLHF
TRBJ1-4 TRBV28 CASRSGGTGTEFF
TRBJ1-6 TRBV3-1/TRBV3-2 CASNSGMNYNSPLHF
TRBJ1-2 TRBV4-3 CASSPSRGSWDYGYTF
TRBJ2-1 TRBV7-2 CASSFSSRDRFYNEQFF
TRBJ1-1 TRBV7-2 CASSWGQGNTEAFF
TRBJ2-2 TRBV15 CATGGVAGELFF
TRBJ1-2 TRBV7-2 CASSFGQGYYYGYTF
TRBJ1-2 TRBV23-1 CASSPPKPRRLIGYTF